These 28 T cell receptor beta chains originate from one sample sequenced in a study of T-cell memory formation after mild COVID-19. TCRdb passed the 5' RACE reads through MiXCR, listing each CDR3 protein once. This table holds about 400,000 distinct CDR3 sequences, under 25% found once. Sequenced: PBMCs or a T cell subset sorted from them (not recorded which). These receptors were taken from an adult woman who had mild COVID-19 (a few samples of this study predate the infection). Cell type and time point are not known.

This CDR3 reads CASSLARQGNETQYF. The CDR3 DNA sequence: TGTGCCAGCAGCTTGGCCAGACAGGGGAATGAGACCCAGTACTTC. The rearrangement links TRBV5-4 to TRBJ2-5; 8 bases map to TRBD1. The CDR3 totals 15 residues. Germline V gene data show CDR1 as SGHNT and CDR2 as YYREEE (reference sequence). The J segment lost 5 bases and the V segment lost 0 bases, leaving 6 bases of the junction unmatched.

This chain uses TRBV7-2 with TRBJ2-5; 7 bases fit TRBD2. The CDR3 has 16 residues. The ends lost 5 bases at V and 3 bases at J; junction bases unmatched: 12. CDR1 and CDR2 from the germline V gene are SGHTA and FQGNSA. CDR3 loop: CASSPVWGGLKETQYF. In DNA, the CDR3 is TGTGCCAGCAGCCCCGTGTGGGGGGGACTAAAAGAGACCCAGTACTTC.

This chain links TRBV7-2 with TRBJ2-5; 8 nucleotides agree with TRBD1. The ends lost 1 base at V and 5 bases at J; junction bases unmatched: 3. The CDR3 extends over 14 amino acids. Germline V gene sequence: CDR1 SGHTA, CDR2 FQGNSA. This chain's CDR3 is CASSLGQGWETQYF. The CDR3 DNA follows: TGTGCCAGCAGCTTAGGACAGGGGTGGGAGACCCAGTACTTC.

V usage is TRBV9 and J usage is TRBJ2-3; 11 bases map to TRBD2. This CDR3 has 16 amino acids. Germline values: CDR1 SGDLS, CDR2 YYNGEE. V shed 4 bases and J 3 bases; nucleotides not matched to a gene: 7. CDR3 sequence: CASSSTTSGTTDTQYF. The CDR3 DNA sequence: TGTGCCAGCAGCTCAACGACTAGCGGGACGACAGATACGCAGTATTTT.

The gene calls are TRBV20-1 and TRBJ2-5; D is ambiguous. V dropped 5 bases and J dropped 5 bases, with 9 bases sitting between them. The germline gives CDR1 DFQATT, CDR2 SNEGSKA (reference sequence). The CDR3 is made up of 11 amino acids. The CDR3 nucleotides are TGCAGTGCTGTTCATGGGGAGACCCAGTACTTC. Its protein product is CSAVHGETQYF.

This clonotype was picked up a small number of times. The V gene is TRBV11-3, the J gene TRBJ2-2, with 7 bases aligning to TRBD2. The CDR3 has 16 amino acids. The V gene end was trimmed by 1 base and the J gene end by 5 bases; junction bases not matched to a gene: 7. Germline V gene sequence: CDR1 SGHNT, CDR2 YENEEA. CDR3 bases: TGTGCCAGCAGCTTAGGAGGACTAGGGAGGACCGGGGAGCTGTTTTTT. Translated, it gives CASSLGGLGRTGELFF.

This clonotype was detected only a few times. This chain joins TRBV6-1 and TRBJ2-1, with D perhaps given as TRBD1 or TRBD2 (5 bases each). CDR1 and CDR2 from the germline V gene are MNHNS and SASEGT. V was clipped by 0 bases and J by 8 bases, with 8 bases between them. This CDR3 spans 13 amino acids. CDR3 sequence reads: CASSEARGYEQFF. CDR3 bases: TGTGCCAGCAGTGAAGCGAGGGGCTATGAGCAGTTCTTC.

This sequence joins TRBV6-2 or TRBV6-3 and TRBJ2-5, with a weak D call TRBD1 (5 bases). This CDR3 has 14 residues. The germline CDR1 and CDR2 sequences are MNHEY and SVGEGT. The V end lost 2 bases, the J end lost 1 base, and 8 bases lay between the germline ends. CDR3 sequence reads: CASSYGALQETQYF. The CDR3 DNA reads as TGTGCCAGCAGTTACGGGGCCCTCCAAGAGACCCAGTACTTC.

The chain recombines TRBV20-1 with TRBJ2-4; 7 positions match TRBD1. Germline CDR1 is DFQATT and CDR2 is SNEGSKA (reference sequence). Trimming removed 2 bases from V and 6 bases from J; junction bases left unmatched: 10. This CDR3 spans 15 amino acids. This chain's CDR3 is CSARSTGVVRNIQYF. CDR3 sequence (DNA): TGCAGTGCTAGATCCACAGGGGTTGTAAGAAACATTCAGTACTTC.

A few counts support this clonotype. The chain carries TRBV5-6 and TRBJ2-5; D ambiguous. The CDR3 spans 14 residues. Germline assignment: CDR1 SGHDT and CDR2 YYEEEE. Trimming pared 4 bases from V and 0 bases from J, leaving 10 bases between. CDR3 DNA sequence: TGTGCCAGCAGCGAAAAACAGCACCAAGAGACCCAGTACTTC. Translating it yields CASSEKQHQETQYF.

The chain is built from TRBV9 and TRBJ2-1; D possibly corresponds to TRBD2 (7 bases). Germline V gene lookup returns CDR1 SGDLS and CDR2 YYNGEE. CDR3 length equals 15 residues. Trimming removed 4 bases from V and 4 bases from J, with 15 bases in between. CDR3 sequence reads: CASSRGGAKYNEQFF. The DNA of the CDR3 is TGTGCCAGCAGCAGAGGGGGGGCCAAATACAATGAGCAGTTCTTC.

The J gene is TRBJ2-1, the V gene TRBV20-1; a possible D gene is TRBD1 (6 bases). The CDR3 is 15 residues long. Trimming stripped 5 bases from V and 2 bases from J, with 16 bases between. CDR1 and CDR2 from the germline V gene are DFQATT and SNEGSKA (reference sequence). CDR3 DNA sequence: TGCAGTGCTTCTACCTACAGGGTCGCCTACAATGAGCAGTTCTTC. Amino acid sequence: CSASTYRVAYNEQFF.

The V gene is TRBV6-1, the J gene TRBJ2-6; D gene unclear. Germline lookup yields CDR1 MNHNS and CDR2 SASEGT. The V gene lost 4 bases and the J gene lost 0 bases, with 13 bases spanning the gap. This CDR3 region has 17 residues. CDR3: CASSGSAVNSGANVLTF. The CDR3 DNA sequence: TGTGCCAGCAGTGGTTCGGCCGTCAACTCTGGGGCCAACGTCCTGACTTTC.

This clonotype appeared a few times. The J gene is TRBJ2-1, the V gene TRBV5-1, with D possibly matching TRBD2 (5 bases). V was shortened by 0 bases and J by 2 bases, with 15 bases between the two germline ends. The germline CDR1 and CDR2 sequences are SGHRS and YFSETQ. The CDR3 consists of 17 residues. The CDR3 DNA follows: TGCGCCAGCAGCTTGGGTGGGAGTAGCCCAACCTACAATGAGCAGTTCTTC. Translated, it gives CASSLGGSSPTYNEQFF.

This CDR3 reads CASSSRLSSGANVLTF. CDR3 DNA: TGTGCCAGCAGCAGCCGCCTTAGCTCTGGGGCCAACGTCCTGACTTTC. This sequence joins TRBV16 and TRBJ2-6; D unclear. The CDR3 is 16 residues long. The V end lost 5 bases, the J end lost 0 bases, and 11 bases lay between the germline ends. Germline assignment: CDR1 KGHSY and CDR2 FQNENV.

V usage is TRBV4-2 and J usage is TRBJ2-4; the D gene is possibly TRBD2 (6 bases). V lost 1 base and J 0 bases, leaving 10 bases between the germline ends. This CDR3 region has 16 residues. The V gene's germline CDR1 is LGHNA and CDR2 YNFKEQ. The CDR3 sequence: CASSQAAGLAKNIQYF. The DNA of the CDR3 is TGTGCCAGCAGCCAAGCGGCGGGACTAGCCAAAAACATTCAGTACTTC.

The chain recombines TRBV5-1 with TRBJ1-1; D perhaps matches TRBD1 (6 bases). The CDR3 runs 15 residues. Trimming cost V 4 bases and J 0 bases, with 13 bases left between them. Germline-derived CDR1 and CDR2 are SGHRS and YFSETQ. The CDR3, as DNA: TGCGCCAGCAGCCCTGCCGGACAGATGAACACTGAAGCTTTCTTT. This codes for CASSPAGQMNTEAFF.

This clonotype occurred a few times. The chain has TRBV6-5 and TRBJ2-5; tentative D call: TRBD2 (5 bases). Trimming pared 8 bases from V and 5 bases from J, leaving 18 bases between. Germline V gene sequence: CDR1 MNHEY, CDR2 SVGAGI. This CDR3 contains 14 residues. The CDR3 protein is CASWEQESGETQYF. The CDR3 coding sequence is TGTGCCAGCTGGGAGCAGGAGTCCGGGGAGACCCAGTACTTC.

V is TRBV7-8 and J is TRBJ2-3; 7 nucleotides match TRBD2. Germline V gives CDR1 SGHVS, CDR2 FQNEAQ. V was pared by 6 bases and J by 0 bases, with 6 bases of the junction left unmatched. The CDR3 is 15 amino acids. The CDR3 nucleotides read TGTGCCAGCAGACCGAAGCGGGGTAGCACAGATACGCAGTATTTT. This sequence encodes CASRPKRGSTDTQYF.

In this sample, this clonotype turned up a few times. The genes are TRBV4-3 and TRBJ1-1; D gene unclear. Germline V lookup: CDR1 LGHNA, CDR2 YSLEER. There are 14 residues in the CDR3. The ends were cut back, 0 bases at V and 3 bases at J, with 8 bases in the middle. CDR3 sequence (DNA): TGCGCCAGCAGCCAAGATTATGATTACACTGAAGCTTTCTTT. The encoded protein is CASSQDYDYTEAFF.

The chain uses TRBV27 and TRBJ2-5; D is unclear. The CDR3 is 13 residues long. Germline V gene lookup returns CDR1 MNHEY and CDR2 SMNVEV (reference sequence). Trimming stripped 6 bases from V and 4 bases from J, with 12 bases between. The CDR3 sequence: CASSPYRGETQYF. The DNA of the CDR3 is TGTGCCAGCAGCCCTTATCGCGGAGAGACCCAGTACTTC.

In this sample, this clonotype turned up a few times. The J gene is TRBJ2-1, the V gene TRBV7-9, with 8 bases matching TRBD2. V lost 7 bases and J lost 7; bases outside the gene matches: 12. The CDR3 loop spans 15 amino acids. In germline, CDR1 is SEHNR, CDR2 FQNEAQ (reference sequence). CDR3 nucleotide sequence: TGTGCCAGCATTACGGGGCGGGAGGTTGTGAATGAGCAGTTCTTC. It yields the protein CASITGREVVNEQFF.

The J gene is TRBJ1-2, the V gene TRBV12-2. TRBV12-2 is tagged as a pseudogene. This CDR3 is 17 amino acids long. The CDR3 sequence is CASRLAYNRTENYGYTF. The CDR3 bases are TGTGCAAGTCGCTTAGCTTACAATAGGACGGAGAACTATGGCTACACCTTC.

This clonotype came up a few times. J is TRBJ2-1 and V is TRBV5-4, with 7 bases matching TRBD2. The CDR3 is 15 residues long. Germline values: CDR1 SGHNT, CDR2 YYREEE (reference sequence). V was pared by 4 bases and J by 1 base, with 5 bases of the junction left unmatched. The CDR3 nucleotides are TGTGCCAGCAGCGGTAGTAGCGGGTCCTACAATGAGCAGTTCTTC. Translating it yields CASSGSSGSYNEQFF.

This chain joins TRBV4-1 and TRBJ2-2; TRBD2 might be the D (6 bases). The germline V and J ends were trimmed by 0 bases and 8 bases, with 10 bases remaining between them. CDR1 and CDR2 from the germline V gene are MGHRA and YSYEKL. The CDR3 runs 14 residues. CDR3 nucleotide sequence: TGCGCCAGCAGCCAAGACGGACTAAGTGGGGAGCTGTTTTTT. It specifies CASSQDGLSGELFF.

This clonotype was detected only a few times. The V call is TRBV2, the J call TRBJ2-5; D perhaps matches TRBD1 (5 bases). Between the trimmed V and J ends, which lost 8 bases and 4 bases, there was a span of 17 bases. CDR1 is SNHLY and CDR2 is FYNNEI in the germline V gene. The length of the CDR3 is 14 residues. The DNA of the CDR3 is TGTGCCAGCCGAGGACAAAGGTTTGGAGAGACCCAGTACTTC. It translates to CASRGQRFGETQYF.

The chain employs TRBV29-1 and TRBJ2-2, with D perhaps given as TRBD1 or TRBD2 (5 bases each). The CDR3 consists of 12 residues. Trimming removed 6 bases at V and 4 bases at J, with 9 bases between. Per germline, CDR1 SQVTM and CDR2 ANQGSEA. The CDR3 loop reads CSVRDGTGELFF. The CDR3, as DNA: TGCAGCGTCCGGGACGGCACCGGGGAGCTGTTTTTT.

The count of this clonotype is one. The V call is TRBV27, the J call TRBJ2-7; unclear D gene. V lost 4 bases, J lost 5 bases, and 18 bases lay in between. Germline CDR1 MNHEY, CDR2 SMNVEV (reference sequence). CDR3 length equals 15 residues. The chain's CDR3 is CASSSRPGEHNEQYF. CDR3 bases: TGTGCCAGCAGTTCGCGTCCAGGAGAGCATAACGAGCAGTACTTC.